This T cell receptor beta chain was retrieved from a study of OX40 agonist ivuxolimab in advanced cancers. Study details: Patients assigned to dose escalation were diagnosed with hepatocellular carcinoma, melanoma, renal cell or head and neck cancer.

Findings and caveats of the study: Blood T cells, both CD4+ and CD8+, expanded clonally by week 6 at 0.1 to 3.0 mg/kg. Averaged across samples, CD8+ T cells carried more expanded clones than CD4+ did.

Concerning this clone itself: Its target is not known.

The germline CDR1 and CDR2 sequences are SGHDT and YYEEEE. This CDR3 spans 14 amino acids. The V end lost 0 bases, the J end lost 8 bases, and 14 bases lay between the germline ends. Data came from immunoSEQ multiplex PCR; TCRdb stores just in-frame clones and leaves some out. The table lists approximately 27,000 clones, 79% of them singletons. Sequences were derived from CD4+ or CD8+ T cells sorted from blood, sampled in a trial of the OX40 agonist ivuxolimab. The clonotype comes from an adult with an advanced solid tumor such as melanoma, head and neck, liver or kidney cancer. J is TRBJ1-2 and V is TRBV5-6; the D gene is possibly TRBD1 (6 bases). The CDR3: CASSLGPGAGGYTF. DNA of the CDR3: TGTGCCAGCAGCTTGGGTCCGGGGGCCGGCGGCTACACCTTC.